A single sample gave rise to the 12 T cell receptor beta chains below, sequenced in a study of siplizumab effects on memory and regulatory T cells. Data came from immunoSEQ multiplex PCR; TCRdb stores just in-frame clones and leaves some out. The sample contains about 100,000 clones, about 94% of which appear only once. The sample consisted of non-Treg CD4+ T cells sorted from blood. Receptors originate from a human donor in good health.

The rearrangement uses TRBV6-5 and TRBJ1-1; a possible D gene is TRBD1 (6 bases). V lost 5 bases and J 6 bases, leaving 7 bases between the germline ends. Germline loops: CDR1 MNHEY, CDR2 SVGAGI. This CDR3 has 11 amino acids. The CDR3 is CASSGGPEAFF. The CDR3, as DNA: TGTGCCAGCAGTGGGGGGCCTGAAGCTTTCTTT.

This clone was recorded once. The chain couples TRBV18 to TRBJ2-6, with 10 bases that match TRBD1. Germline assignment: CDR1 KGHSH and CDR2 LQKENI. Germline trimming cut 4 bases from V and 2 bases from J; bases unmatched to any gene: 8. The CDR3 is 18 amino acids. This chain's CDR3 is CASSLTGGASPGANVLTF. The CDR3 nucleotides read TGTGCCAGCTCACTGACAGGGGGCGCGAGTCCTGGGGCCAACGTCCTGACTTTC.

The rearrangement links TRBV9 to TRBJ2-7; a weak D match, TRBD1 (6 bases). This CDR3 is built from 16 residues. Germline loops: CDR1 SGDLS, CDR2 YYNGEE. V was trimmed by 3 bases and J by 0 bases, leaving 16 bases between them. The DNA of the CDR3 is TGTGCCAGCAGCGCCACAGCCGGGACACCCTCCTACGAGCAGTACTTC. This sequence encodes CASSATAGTPSYEQYF.

V is TRBV18 and J is TRBJ1-1; D is ambiguous. The V end lost 5 bases, the J end lost 1 base, and 14 bases lay between the germline ends. CDR3 length: 15 residues. Germline CDR1 reads KGHSH; CDR2 reads LQKENI. The CDR3 nucleotides are TGTGCCAGCTCAGTGGCTAGGCGCGGGAACACTGAAGCTTTCTTT. Protein sequence: CASSVARRGNTEAFF.

This chain connects TRBV6-1 to TRBJ1-6; D might be TRBD1 (6 bases). The V end was cut by 7 bases, the J end by 10 bases, with 20 bases between. Germline CDR1 MNHNS, CDR2 SASEGT. The CDR3 length is 15 residues. CDR3 amino acids: CASKANRDGGSPLHF. The CDR3 DNA is TGTGCCAGCAAGGCCAACAGGGATGGAGGGTCACCCCTCCACTTT.

In nucleotides, the CDR3 is TGTGCCAGCAGCCGAGGGACAGGGGTCGAGCAGTACTTC. Amino acids: CASSRGTGVEQYF. The chain employs TRBV2 and TRBJ2-7, with TRBD1 identical over 10 bases. Per germline, CDR1 SNHLY and CDR2 FYNNEI. The CDR3 is 13 residues long. Trimming at V came to 6 bases and at J to 6 bases, leaving 5 bases not matched to a gene.

The chain uses TRBV19 and TRBJ2-5; 9 bases are shared with TRBD2. The germline V gene encodes CDR1 LNHDA and CDR2 SQIVND (reference sequence). The CDR3 loop spans 15 amino acids. Germline trimming cut 3 bases from V and 7 bases from J; bases unmatched to any gene: 9. The CDR3 is CASSISAGGEVTQYF. In DNA, the CDR3 is TGTGCCAGTAGTATCTCGGCGGGAGGGGAGGTGACCCAGTACTTC.

The chain employs TRBV2 and TRBJ1-3; possibly TRBD1 for D (5 bases). There are 15 residues in the CDR3. Trimming took off 10 bases at V and 2 bases at J, with 18 bases between the two ends. The germline V gene encodes CDR1 SNHLY and CDR2 FYNNEI. The CDR3 reads CATLRVEGPGNTIYF. In DNA form, the CDR3 reads TGTGCCACGCTCAGGGTTGAGGGGCCTGGAAACACCATATATTTT.

The V gene is TRBV6-5, the J gene TRBJ2-1, with 7 bases lining up with TRBD2. The germline V gene has CDR1 MNHEY and CDR2 SVGAGI. The CDR3 is made up of 16 amino acids. The J segment lost 7 bases and the V segment lost 2 bases, leaving 11 bases of the junction unmatched. The chain's CDR3 is CASSYVLGGPLNEQFF. The CDR3 DNA reads TGTGCCAGCAGTTACGTTTTGGGAGGGCCTCTAAATGAGCAGTTCTTC.

The chain carries TRBV19 and TRBJ1-4; no clear D. CDR3 length: 17 amino acids. Germline CDR1 reads LNHDA; CDR2 reads SQIVND (reference sequence). The ends were cut back, 6 bases at V and 8 bases at J, with 25 bases in the middle. CDR3 in DNA: TGTGCCAGTAGAGAATCTGGCGGACCCCTCGAGGTAGAAAAACTGTTTTTT. It codes for CASRESGGPLEVEKLFF. The variable domain in full, with the rest retrieved from reference TRBV19 and TRBJ1-4, is DGGITQSPKYLFRKEGQNVTLSCEQNLNHDAMYWYRQDPGQGLRLIYYSQIVNDFQKGDIAEGYSVSREKKESFPLTVTSAQKNPTAFYLCASRESGGPLEVEKLFFGSGTQLSVL.

The genes are TRBV7-8 and TRBJ2-5, with D perhaps TRBD2 (5 bases). This CDR3 spans 14 amino acids. Germline values: CDR1 SGHVS, CDR2 FQNEAQ. V was pared by 5 bases and J by 2 bases, with 12 bases between. CDR3 residues: CASSPEPGQETQYF. The CDR3 coding sequence is TGTGCCAGCAGCCCAGAGCCGGGACAAGAGACCCAGTACTTC.

The rearrangement links TRBV7-8 to TRBJ2-7; D might be TRBD1 (5 bases). Germline CDR1 and CDR2: SGHVS and FQNEAQ. CDR3 size: 13 residues. Between the trimmed V and J ends, which lost 5 bases and 1 base, there was a span of 9 bases. The CDR3 nucleotides are TGTGCCAGCAGCCACGACAGATCCTACGAGCAGTACTTC. This translates into CASSHDRSYEQYF.